This TCR beta chain came from a study of blood T cell repertoires in COVID-19. V lost 6 bases, J lost 0 bases, and 13 bases lay in between. Germline V lookup: CDR1 SGHDT, CDR2 YYEEEE. This CDR3 has 14 amino acids. TCRdb keeps only in-frame clones here, not all; method: immunoSEQ multiplex PCR. The sample consists of about 230,000 clones, approximately 80% of them appearing once. The clonotype comes from a man between 40 and 49 years old with acute or convalescent COVID-19. Sequencing was performed on peripheral blood. The chain carries TRBV5-6 and TRBJ2-7; TRBD2 is a possible D gene (5 bases). The DNA for the CDR3 is TGTGCCAGCAAGAGATTGAGGGACTCCTACGAGCAGTACTTC. Amino acid sequence: CASKRLRDSYEQYF.